A single sample gave rise to the 12 T cell receptor beta chains below, sequenced in a study of blood T cells in healthy people across ages. A second PCR, run for about 7 to 11 cycles, used a sample-barcoded 5' primer plus a J-beta primer mix. One entry per CDR3 protein results from TCRdb running MiXCR on the 5' RACE reads. The repertoire has roughly 1,700,000 distinct CDR3 sequences, 25% to 30% of them found once; the top ten carry about 8%. Sequencing was performed on blood. All receptors come from a woman aged 25-40 years in good health.

The rearrangement uses TRBV7-8 and TRBJ2-7; tentatively, D is TRBD2 (6 bases). This CDR3 contains 16 residues. Trimming pared 5 bases from V and 5 bases from J, leaving 22 bases between. Looked up from germline, CDR1 is SGHVS and CDR2 is FQNEAQ. Here the CDR3 DNA reads TGTGCCAGCAGCGAGAGCACACCGGGAGTTTGGGACGAGCAGTACTTC. Translating it yields CASSESTPGVWDEQYF.

A few counts support this clonotype. The CDR3 DNA follows: TGTGCCAGCAGCCCGGGAGGGAGGAGAAAAAACATTCAGTACTTC. It encodes CASSPGGRRKNIQYF. This chain joins TRBV11-2 and TRBJ2-4; 8 positions match TRBD2. This CDR3 comprises 15 residues. CDR1 is SGHAT and CDR2 is FQNNGV in the germline V gene. Trimming removed 5 bases from V and 4 bases from J; junction bases left unmatched: 7. The variable domain in full, completed from reference TRBV11-2 and TRBJ2-4, reads EAGVAQSPRYKIIEKRQSVAFWCNPISGHATLYWYQQILGQGPKLLIQFQNNGVVDDSQLPKDRFSAERLKGVDSTLKIQPAKLEDSAVYLCASSPGGRRKNIQYFGAGTRLSVL.

A few counts support this clonotype. A junction end diverges from the germline sequence, so it may reflect a read error. The chain carries TRBV15 and TRBJ1-2, with no clear D. From germline, CDR1 is LNHNV and CDR2 YYDKDF (reference sequence). The CDR3 consists of 15 residues. CDR3 sequence (DNA): TGTGCCACCGGCAGACGCGGCATAGAGGAATATGGCTACACCTTC. Amino acids: CATGRRGIEEYGYTF.

This chain links TRBV7-2 with TRBJ1-2; D possibly corresponds to TRBD1 (5 bases). V dropped 0 bases and J dropped 6 bases, with 14 bases sitting between them. This CDR3 has 15 residues. CDR1 is SGHTA, CDR2 FQGNSA, per germline. The CDR3 DNA is TGTGCCAGCAGCTTAGCATACGGGGCGCCGGATGGCTACACCTTC. Encoded protein: CASSLAYGAPDGYTF.

The chain links TRBV27 to TRBJ1-5; D unresolved. Germline CDR1 reads MNHEY; CDR2 reads SMNVEV (reference sequence). The CDR3 has 12 amino acids. The ends were cut back, 7 bases at V and 9 bases at J, with 13 bases in the middle. CDR3 coding DNA: TGTGCCAGCATGGAAAATCTCTCGCCCCAGCATTTT. It codes for CASMENLSPQHF.

This clonotype was seen many times. J is TRBJ2-1 and V is TRBV5-1; 11 positions match TRBD2. In germline, CDR1 is SGHRS, CDR2 YFSETQ. The CDR3 is made up of 16 amino acids. The ends lost 1 base at V and 0 bases at J; junction bases unmatched: 0. CDR3 region: CASSLTSGGSYNEQFF. The CDR3 nucleotides are TGCGCCAGCAGCTTGACTAGCGGGGGCTCCTACAATGAGCAGTTCTTC.

Many counts were recorded for this clonotype. CDR3: CNAVEPPSDEQYF. In DNA, the CDR3 is TGCAACGCGGTTGAGCCGCCTAGTGACGAGCAGTACTTC. The genes are TRBV29-1 and TRBJ2-7; D remains unclear. The CDR3 contains 13 residues. From germline, CDR1 is SQVTM and CDR2 ANQGSEA.

The chain joins TRBV11-2 to TRBJ1-3; 8 positions agree with TRBD1. The germline V gene has CDR1 SGHAT and CDR2 FQNNGV. J was trimmed by 9 bases and V by 4 bases; bases with no gene match: 8. The CDR3 is made up of 14 amino acids. The CDR3 DNA is TGTGCCAGCAGCTCCGGGACAGGACAACGCACCATATATTTT. Amino acid sequence: CASSSGTGQRTIYF.

V and J are TRBV19 and TRBJ2-1; D gene ambiguous. Germline CDR1 is LNHDA and CDR2 is SQIVND (reference sequence). The CDR3 is made up of 15 amino acids. V was trimmed by 6 bases and J by 3 bases, leaving 15 bases between them. CDR3 loop: CASSRCRNGYNEQFF. CDR3 DNA sequence: TGTGCCAGTAGCAGATGCCGGAACGGCTACAATGAGCAGTTCTTC.

J is TRBJ1-6 and V is TRBV6-5; D uncertain. The germline V gene encodes CDR1 MNHEY and CDR2 SVGAGI. Between the trimmed V and J ends, which lost 8 bases and 9 bases, there was a span of 17 bases. The CDR3 has 14 amino acids. This chain's CDR3 is CASRSPAMGSPLHF. The CDR3 region has the DNA TGTGCCAGCCGGAGCCCTGCTATGGGTTCACCCCTCCACTTT.

V gene TRBV25-1 combines with J gene TRBJ2-7; D gene unclear. The CDR3 runs to 14 residues. Germline loops: CDR1 MGHDK, CDR2 SYGVNS. The ends were cut back, 3 bases at V and 1 base at J, with 10 bases in the middle. The CDR3 nucleotides are TGTGCCAGCAGTGAGGTAGGCACATCCTACGAGCAGTACTTC. Amino acids: CASSEVGTSYEQYF.

Remarks on this clonotype: One junction end disagrees with the germline gene, perhaps due to a read error. V usage is TRBV7-2 and J usage is TRBJ1-5, with D possibly being TRBD1 (6 bases). From germline, CDR1 is SGHTA and CDR2 FQGNSA. The CDR3 covers 14 residues. DNA of the CDR3: TGTGTCAGCAGCCAACAGGGAGGTGATCAGCCCCAGCATTTT. Its translation is CVSSQQGGDQPQHF. The variable domain in full, with the rest retrieved from reference TRBV7-2 and TRBJ1-5, is GAGVSQSPSNKVTEKGKDVELRCDPISGHTALYWYRQSLGQGLEFLIYFQGNSAPDKSGLPSDRFSAERTGGSVSTLTIQRTQQEDSAVYLCVSSQQGGDQPQHFGDGTRLSIL.